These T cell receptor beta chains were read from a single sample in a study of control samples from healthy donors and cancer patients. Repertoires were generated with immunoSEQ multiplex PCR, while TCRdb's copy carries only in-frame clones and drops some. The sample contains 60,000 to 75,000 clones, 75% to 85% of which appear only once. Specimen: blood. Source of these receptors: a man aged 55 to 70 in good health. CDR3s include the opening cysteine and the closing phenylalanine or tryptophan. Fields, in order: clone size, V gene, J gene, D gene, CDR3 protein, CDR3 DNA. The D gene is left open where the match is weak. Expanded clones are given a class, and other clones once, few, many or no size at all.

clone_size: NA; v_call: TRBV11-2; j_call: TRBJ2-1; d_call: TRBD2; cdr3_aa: CASSLDSRDGRGSYNEQFF; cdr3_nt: TGTGCCAGCAGCTTAGATTCGAGGGACGGGAGGGGCTCCTACAATGAGCAGTTCTTC
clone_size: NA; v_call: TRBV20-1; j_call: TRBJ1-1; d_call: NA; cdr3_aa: CSARGDTEAFF; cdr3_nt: TGCAGTGCTAGGGGGGACACTGAAGCTTTCTTT
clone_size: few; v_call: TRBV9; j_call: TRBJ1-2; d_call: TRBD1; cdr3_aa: CASSLRQGVHYGYTF; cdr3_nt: TGTGCCAGCAGCCTTCGACAGGGGGTACACTATGGCTACACCTTC
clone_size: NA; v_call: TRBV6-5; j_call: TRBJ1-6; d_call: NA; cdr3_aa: CASSTEDGDNSPLHF; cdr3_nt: TGTGCCAGCAGTACCGAGGACGGGGATAATTCACCCCTCCACTTT
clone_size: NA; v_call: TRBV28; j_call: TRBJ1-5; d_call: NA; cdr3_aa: CASSFGVGGRNQPQHF; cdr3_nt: TGTGCCAGCAGTTTCGGAGTCGGGGGGAGGAATCAGCCCCAGCATTTT
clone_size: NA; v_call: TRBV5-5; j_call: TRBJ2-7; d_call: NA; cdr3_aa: CASSLAALDEQYF; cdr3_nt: TGTGCCAGCAGCTTGGCGGCCCTGGACGAGCAGTACTTC
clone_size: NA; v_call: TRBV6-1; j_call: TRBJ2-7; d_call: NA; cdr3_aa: CASSEQGTYEQYF; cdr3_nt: TGTGCCAGCAGTGAGCAGGGTACCTACGAGCAGTACTTC
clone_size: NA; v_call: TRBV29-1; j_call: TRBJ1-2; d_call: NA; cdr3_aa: CSAGEGGSYGYTF; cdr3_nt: TGCAGCGCCGGGGAGGGGGGCTCCTATGGCTACACCTTC
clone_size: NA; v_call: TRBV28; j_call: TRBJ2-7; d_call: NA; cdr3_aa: CASDSPTEQYF; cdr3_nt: TGTGCCAGCGACTCCCCCACCGAGCAGTACTTC
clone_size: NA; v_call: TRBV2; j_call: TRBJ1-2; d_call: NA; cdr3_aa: CASSVQPNYGYTF; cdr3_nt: TGTGCCAGCAGTGTTCAGCCTAACTATGGCTACACCTTC
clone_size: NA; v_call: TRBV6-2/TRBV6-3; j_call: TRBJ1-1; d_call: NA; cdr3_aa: CASSRNRDPEAFF; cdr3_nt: TGTGCCAGCAGTAGAAACAGGGACCCTGAAGCTTTCTTT
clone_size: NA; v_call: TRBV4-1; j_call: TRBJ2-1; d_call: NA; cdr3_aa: CASSQAYDEQFF; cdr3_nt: TGCGCCAGCAGCCAAGCCTACGATGAGCAGTTCTTC
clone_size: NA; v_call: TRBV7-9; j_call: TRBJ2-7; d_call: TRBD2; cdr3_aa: CASSLVTSGRNEQYF; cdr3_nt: TGTGCCAGCAGCTTAGTGACTAGCGGGAGGAACGAGCAGTACTTC
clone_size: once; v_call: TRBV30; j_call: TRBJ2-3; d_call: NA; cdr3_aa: CAWSSADTQYF; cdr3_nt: TGTGCCTGGAGTTCGGCAGATACGCAGTATTTT
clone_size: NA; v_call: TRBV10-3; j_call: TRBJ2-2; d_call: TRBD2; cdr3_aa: CAISDPGGTSGTGELFF; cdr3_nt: TGTGCCATCAGTGATCCGGGGGGGACTAGCGGCACCGGGGAGCTGTTTTTT
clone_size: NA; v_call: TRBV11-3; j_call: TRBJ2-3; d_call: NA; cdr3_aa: CASSLSRGGSTDTQYF; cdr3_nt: TGTGCCAGCAGCCTATCTCGAGGGGGAAGCACAGATACGCAGTATTTT
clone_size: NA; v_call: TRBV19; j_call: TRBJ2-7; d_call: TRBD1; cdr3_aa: CASSIFPGQGADEQYF; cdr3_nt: TGTGCCAGTAGTATATTTCCAGGACAGGGGGCTGACGAGCAGTACTTC